This TCR beta chain was captured in a study of T-cell reconstitution after alpha-beta-depleted transplantation in children. V gave up 10 bases and J gave up 3 bases; unmatched junction bases: 27. CDR1 LGHNA and CDR2 YNFKEQ come from the germline V gene. The CDR3 length is 21 residues. Preparing the TCRbeta library involved the use of unique molecular identifiers. TCRdb reprocessed the PCR reads with MiXCR, giving one entry per CDR3 protein. The sample yields 400,000 to 450,000 distinct CDR3 sequences, around 46% seen once. The V and J genes are TRBV4-2 and TRBJ2-5; 12 nucleotides agree with TRBD2. The source was PBMCs, collected before TCRalphabeta/CD19-depleted stem cell transplant. The clonotype was recovered from a girl under 10 years old with aplastic anemia, due to receive a stem cell transplant. The CDR3 spells CAMGPGLWGTSGSPVEETQYF. CDR3 bases: TGTGCCATGGGCCCTGGGCTATGGGGGACTAGCGGGTCCCCAGTCGAAGAGACCCAGTACTTC.